Listed below are T cell receptor beta chains from one sample, sequenced in a study of cytotoxic CD8 clonotypes in ibrutinib-treated CLL. The data were produced by immunoSEQ multiplex PCR, yet TCRdb's version contains in-frame clones alone and is incomplete. This table holds roughly 150,000 clones, over 65% found once. The sequences come from PBMCs, collected after 12 months of ibrutinib treatment. Every receptor here comes from a human donor with chronic lymphocytic leukemia. The CDR3 runs from the conserved cysteine through the conserved F or W. The D gene is left open where the match is weak. Size values are once, few and many counts, or a class for expanded clones, and some rows have none.

>.|TRBV18|.|TRBJ2-7|14
TGTGCCAGCTCATCCAGGGGATACGCATACGAGCAGTACTTC
CASSSRGYAYEQYF
>.|TRBV6-5|TRBD1|TRBJ2-1|14
TGTGCCAGCAGTTACAACAGGGGCGGAGATGAGCAGTTCTTC
CASSYNRGGDEQFF
>.|TRBV7-2|.|TRBJ2-7|15
TGTGCCAGCAGCCCCCAAGGGGGGGCGCCCTACGAGCAGTACTTC
CASSPQGGAPYEQYF
>.|TRBV28|.|TRBJ1-2|11
TGTGCCAGCTCTACTCTTTATGGCTACACCTTC
CASSTLYGYTF
>.|TRBV4-1|.|TRBJ2-5|16
TGCGCCAGCAGCCAAGACTCTTTGCGGCAGGGGGAGACCCAGTACTTC
CASSQDSLRQGETQYF
>.|TRBV4-1|.|TRBJ1-1|14
TGCGCCAGCAGCCAGGGGAGGTTAGGCACTGAAGCTTTCTTT
CASSQGRLGTEAFF
>.|TRBV6-5|TRBD1|TRBJ2-7|15
TGTGCCAGCAGTTACCTGGGACAGAGCTCCTACGAGCAGTACTTC
CASSYLGQSSYEQYF
>.|TRBV20-1|.|TRBJ2-1|11
TGCAGTGCCCCCGAGGGTAGTGAGCAGTTCTTC
CSAPEGSEQFF
>.|TRBV7-2|.|TRBJ2-3|16
TGTGCCAGCAGCTTGGGGAGCGGTTCTAGCACAGATACGCAGTATTTT
CASSLGSGSSTDTQYF
>.|TRBV5-6|.|TRBJ2-7|13
TGTGCCAGCAGCCCAAGACGAATTGCCGAGCAGTACTTC
CASSPRRIAEQYF
>.|TRBV18|.|TRBJ2-1|20
TGTGCCAGCTCACCAGGAGTTACTTTTGGGCTTTTATCAAAAGGTGGGGAGCAGTTCTTC
CASSPGVTFGLLSKGGEQFF
>few|TRBV28|.|TRBJ2-3|14
TGTGCCAGCATTAACAGGATAGGGTCAGATACGCAGTATTTT
CASINRIGSDTQYF